The TCR beta chain under discussion was sequenced for a study of OX40 agonist ivuxolimab in advanced cancers. Germline CDR1 reads MNHNS; CDR2 reads SASEGT. The CDR3 runs 15 residues. V was cut by 9 bases and J by 0 bases, with 16 bases left in between. TCRdb keeps only in-frame clones here, not all; method: immunoSEQ multiplex PCR. The sample shows just over 90,000 clones, about 90% of them seen only once. This receptor was identified in an adult with an advanced solid tumor such as melanoma, head and neck, liver or kidney cancer. V is TRBV6-1 and J is TRBJ2-3, with TRBD1 as a possible D gene (6 bases). Sequencing used CD4+ or CD8+ T cells sorted from blood, obtained in a trial of the OX40 agonist ivuxolimab. The CDR3 loop is CASLLITGSTDTQYF. The DNA for the CDR3 is TGTGCCAGTCTACTAATCACAGGGAGCACAGATACGCAGTATTTT.